This T cell receptor beta chain was profiled in a study of blood T cell repertoires in COVID-19. Sequencing used immunoSEQ multiplex PCR; TCRdb keeps in-frame clones, though not all of them. The table records approximately 400,000 clones, 88% of them present only once. CDR1 and CDR2 (germline): SGHAT, FQNNGV. The germline V and J ends were trimmed by 0 bases and 11 bases, with 7 bases remaining between them. There are 11 residues in the CDR3. The J gene is TRBJ1-1, the V gene TRBV11-2; D gene uncertain. The sequence derives from a woman aged 18-30 years who had recovered from COVID-19. The sequenced sample consisted of PBMCs or T cells enriched from blood (not recorded which). The CDR3 bases are TGTGCCAGCAGCTTAGACAGATTCGCTTTCTTT. This translates into CASSLDRFAFF.